This T cell receptor beta chain is drawn from a study of metastatic and nonmetastatic thyroid tumors. Overall study results and limits: Malignant thyroid tumors reportedly exceeded benign nodules significantly in TCR beta diversity, with the difference appearing in blood and tumor.

The table lists this clone with many counts. What it recognizes is unknown. Ahead of thyroid surgery, no patient had received treatment of any kind. The CDR3 length is 15 residues. Losses at the gene ends were 5 bases for V and 4 bases for J; bases not matched to a gene: 9. Germline CDR1 reads SQVTM; CDR2 reads ANQGSEA. TCRdb reprocessed the PCR reads using MiXCR. The data show 15,000 to 20,000 clones, roughly 30% seen once. The chain recombines TRBV29-1 with TRBJ2-7; TRBD2 matches at 12 bases. Sequencing was carried out using tumor tissue. The TCR sequence derives from a female donor with papillary thyroid cancer or a benign thyroid nodule (not recorded which). Some clones in this sample may be carry-over from other donors' samples. For the CDR3, the DNA is TGCAGCGTTAAGACTAGCGGGAGATATTTTTACGAGCAGTACTTC. Its protein product is CSVKTSGRYFYEQYF.